Following are 5 T cell receptor beta chains from one sample sequenced in a study of blood T cell repertoires in COVID-19. Data came from immunoSEQ multiplex PCR; TCRdb stores just in-frame clones and leaves some out. The sample comprises about 440,000 clones, approximately 90% of which are singletons, and approximately 4.3% rests with the top ten. Sequencing input: peripheral blood. Receptors were obtained from a woman aged 25 to 45 with acute or convalescent COVID-19.

The chain uses TRBV7-2 and TRBJ2-1; no reliable D call. The ends were cut back, 5 bases at V and 1 base at J, with 12 bases in the middle. The CDR3 consists of 15 residues. Per germline, CDR1 SGHTA and CDR2 FQGNSA. Here the CDR3 reads CASSPTTKSYNEQFF. For the CDR3, the DNA is TGTGCCAGCAGCCCCACGACAAAATCCTACAATGAGCAGTTCTTC. The full variable domain, in which reference TRBV7-2 and TRBJ2-1 provide the parts outside the CDR3, is GAGVSQSPSNKVTEKGKDVELRCDPISGHTALYWYRQSLGQGLEFLIYFQGNSAPDKSGLPSDRFSAERTGGSVSTLTIQRTQQEDSAVYLCASSPTTKSYNEQFFGPGTRLTVL.

A single count supports this clone. V is TRBV18 and J is TRBJ2-3, with 7 bases identical to TRBD2. The CDR3 length is 16 residues. V lost 3 bases, J lost 4 bases, and 10 bases stayed unmatched. Germline V lookup: CDR1 KGHSH, CDR2 LQKENI. DNA of the CDR3: TGTGCCAGCTCACCCCCAGGGCGCGGGGGACCAGATACGCAGTATTTT. Translating gives CASSPPGRGGPDTQYF.

The chain employs TRBV6-5 and TRBJ2-3; 10 nucleotides agree with TRBD2. Looked up from germline, CDR1 is MNHEY and CDR2 is SVGAGI. Trimming took 6 bases from V and 4 from J; bases not matched to a gene: 7. The CDR3 is made up of 15 amino acids. DNA for the CDR3: TGTGCCAGCAGATCAGCGGGGGGGCTCCCAGATACGCAGTATTTT. This gives the protein CASRSAGGLPDTQYF.

The chain recombines TRBV4-1 with TRBJ1-4; D is unclear. V shed 0 bases and J shed 7 bases, with 15 bases lying between them. The CDR3 has 16 residues. Per the germline V gene, CDR1 is MGHRA and CDR2 is YSYEKL. The CDR3 DNA is TGCGCCAGCAGCCAAGAACCCATGGAGGTTGGTGAAAAACTGTTTTTT. Translating gives CASSQEPMEVGEKLFF.

The DNA of the CDR3 is TGTGCCATCAGTGGGGACAGGTCAATCAATCAGCCCCAGCATTTT. The encoded protein is CAISGDRSINQPQHF. The chain is built from TRBV10-3 and TRBJ1-5; 8 bases align to TRBD1. The CDR3 covers 15 residues. The trim removed 4 bases at V and 3 bases at J, leaving 5 bases unmatched. Germline V gene data show CDR1 as ENHRY and CDR2 as SYGVKD.